The 17 T cell receptor beta chains below were found in one sample sequenced in a study of identical twins. MiXCR, applied by TCRdb to the 5' RACE reads, yields one record per CDR3 protein. The table lists 400,000 to 550,000 distinct CDR3 sequences, approximately 24% of them singletons. The same data also went into a second study, on T cells expressing NK-cell markers.

Material for sequencing was CD4+ T cells sorted from blood. The receptors come from a woman under 30 in good health.

This clonotype was seen a few times. This chain uses TRBV10-3 with TRBJ2-2, with 12 bases fitting TRBD2. Unmatched junction bases numbered 12, after V lost 7 bases and J lost 6 bases. This CDR3 spans 17 amino acids. Germline loops: CDR1 ENHRY, CDR2 SYGVKD. The DNA for the CDR3 is TGTGCCATCAACCCGACTAGCGGGAGCCCTAAAGCCGGGGAGCTGTTTTTT. It specifies CAINPTSGSPKAGELFF.

The chain carries TRBV3-1 and TRBJ2-7; no definite D call. V dropped 4 bases and J dropped 4 bases, with 14 bases sitting between them. The germline gives CDR1 LGHDT, CDR2 YNNKEL (reference sequence). This CDR3 is 14 amino acids long. The CDR3 nucleotides are TGTGCCAGCAGCCCCATCAAAGGGATTTACGAGCAGTACTTC. Translated: CASSPIKGIYEQYF.

This sequence joins TRBV12-3 or TRBV12-4 and TRBJ1-1; TRBD1 agrees at 7 bases. This CDR3 contains 14 residues. Germline trimming cut 2 bases from V and 7 bases from J; bases unmatched to any gene: 7. The CDR3 loop reads CASSLNRGRYEAFF. In DNA form, the CDR3 reads TGTGCCAGCAGTTTAAACAGGGGAAGATATGAAGCTTTCTTT.

V is TRBV20-1 and J is TRBJ2-5; TRBD2 matches at 11 bases. CDR1 is DFQATT and CDR2 is SNEGSKA in the germline V gene (reference sequence). The CDR3 spans 14 residues. With 6 bases clipped from V and 4 bases from J, the junction kept 7 bases outside the gene matches. As DNA, the CDR3 is TGCAGTGCGGGGATAGCGGGAGGGGGAGAGACCCAGTACTTC. Its protein is CSAGIAGGGETQYF.

This clonotype has more than one count but fewer than ten. This rearrangement joins TRBV20-1 to TRBJ2-1, with D uncertain. Trimming removed 4 bases at V and 9 bases at J, with 10 bases between. CDR3 length: 11 residues. CDR1 DFQATT and CDR2 SNEGSKA come from the germline V gene (reference sequence). CDR3 protein: CSATQASEQFF. The DNA for the CDR3 is TGCAGTGCTACCCAGGCTAGTGAGCAGTTCTTC.

This sequence joins TRBV20-1 and TRBJ1-6, with D possibly matching TRBD1 (6 bases). The germline V gene encodes CDR1 DFQATT and CDR2 SNEGSKA (reference sequence). Deletions cut 2 bases from V and 9 bases from J, with 23 bases between. The CDR3 totals 17 residues. The CDR3 is CSARPAGGIGGSSPLHF. CDR3 DNA sequence: TGCAGTGCTAGACCCGCGGGGGGGATAGGGGGGTCTTCACCCCTCCACTTT.

The rearrangement uses TRBV5-1 and TRBJ2-3; 7 bases line up with TRBD1. The CDR3 length is 14 residues. From germline, CDR1 is SGHRS and CDR2 YFSETQ. V shed 5 bases and J 3 bases; nucleotides not matched to a gene: 6. The CDR3: CASRRQGLTDTQYF. The CDR3 DNA reads TGCGCCAGCAGGCGACAGGGATTAACAGATACGCAGTATTTT. Supplemented by reference TRBV5-1 and TRBJ2-3, the full variable domain reads KAGVTQTPRYLIKTRGQQVTLSCSPISGHRSVSWYQQTPGQGLQFLFEYFSETQRNKGNFPGRFSGRQFSNSRSEMNVSTLELGDSALYLCASRRQGLTDTQYFGPGTRLTVL.

V is TRBV20-1 and J is TRBJ2-7; D is ambiguous. The CDR3 extends over 12 amino acids. Germline loops: CDR1 DFQATT, CDR2 SNEGSKA (reference sequence). Trimming took 5 bases from V and 2 from J, leaving 10 bases between them. CDR3 residues: CSASRATYEQYF. The CDR3 DNA is TGCAGTGCTTCTCGGGCCACCTACGAGCAGTACTTC.

This clonotype was counted only a few times. V is TRBV20-1 and J is TRBJ2-7, with TRBD1 matching over 7 bases. Germline values: CDR1 DFQATT, CDR2 SNEGSKA (reference sequence). The CDR3 has 14 amino acids. V gave up 4 bases and J gave up 8 bases; unmatched junction bases: 14. The CDR3 reads CSAKAGQAPSKQYF. The CDR3 DNA reads as TGCAGTGCTAAGGCAGGACAGGCCCCCTCAAAGCAGTACTTC.

The rearrangement uses TRBV30 and TRBJ2-7; 8 nucleotides match TRBD1. CDR3 length: 12 residues. Trimming took 5 bases from V and 8 from J; bases not matched to a gene: 8. Germline V gives CDR1 GTSNPN, CDR2 SVGIG (reference sequence). CDR3 loop: CAWDRGAGQQYF. As DNA, the CDR3 is TGTGCCTGGGACAGGGGCGCGGGTCAGCAGTACTTC.

V usage is TRBV7-6 and J usage is TRBJ2-6; D unresolved. Germline CDR1 SGHVS, CDR2 FNYEAQ. The germline V and J ends were trimmed by 3 bases and 0 bases, with 9 bases remaining between them. This CDR3 spans 16 amino acids. CDR3 residues: CASSFRPSSGANVLTF. In DNA, the CDR3 is TGTGCCAGCAGCTTCAGACCGAGCTCTGGGGCCAACGTCCTGACTTTC.

The gene calls are TRBV6-5 and TRBJ2-7; 8 bases agree with TRBD1. CDR1 is MNHEY and CDR2 is SVGAGI in the germline V gene. The V and J ends lost 0 bases and 1 base, in that order; junction bases with no gene match: 2. This CDR3 has 15 amino acids. CDR3: CASSYSTGVSYEQYF. The CDR3 bases are TGTGCCAGCAGTTACTCGACAGGGGTGTCCTACGAGCAGTACTTC.

This clonotype has just a few counts. V usage is TRBV6-5 and J usage is TRBJ2-4; D gene unclear. Per germline, CDR1 MNHEY and CDR2 SVGAGI. This CDR3 is 12 amino acids long. V was cut by 5 bases and J by 5 bases, with 7 bases left in between. The DNA of the CDR3 is TGTGCCAGCAGTACCGGACAAAACATTCAGTACTTC. Its protein product is CASSTGQNIQYF.

The V gene is TRBV10-3, the J gene TRBJ2-2; D is undetermined. Looked up from germline, CDR1 is ENHRY and CDR2 is SYGVKD. Between the trimmed V and J ends, which lost 7 bases and 2 bases, there was a span of 2 bases. The CDR3 consists of 11 residues. The CDR3 is CAIKNTGELFF. Written as DNA, the CDR3 is TGTGCCATCAAAAACACCGGGGAGCTGTTTTTT.

V is TRBV20-1 and J is TRBJ2-3; weak D call: TRBD1 (6 bases). Trimming shortened V by 2 bases and J by 3 bases, and 15 bases separated the two germline ends. CDR1 is DFQATT, CDR2 SNEGSKA, per germline (reference sequence). There are 15 residues in the CDR3. The CDR3 DNA reads as TGCAGTGCTAGACGATGGACAGCCGGGACAGATACGCAGTATTTT. Residues: CSARRWTAGTDTQYF.

The chain recombines TRBV10-3 with TRBJ2-1, with 8 bases identical to TRBD1. This CDR3 contains 14 residues. The J segment lost 7 bases and the V segment lost 6 bases, leaving 8 bases of the junction unmatched. Germline V gene data show CDR1 as ENHRY and CDR2 as SYGVKD. For the CDR3, the DNA is TGTGCCATCAGCGCAGGACAGGGTGGGAATGAGCAGTTCTTC. Its protein product is CAISAGQGGNEQFF.

V gene TRBV11-2 combines with J gene TRBJ2-1, with TRBD1 matching 10 bases. CDR1 is SGHAT and CDR2 is FQNNGV in the germline V gene. V lost 4 bases, J lost 9 bases, and 9 bases stayed unmatched. The CDR3 consists of 15 residues. The CDR3 DNA sequence: TGTGCCAGCAGCTGGGTCCCGGGACAGGGGTCTGAGCAGTTCTTC. As protein: CASSWVPGQGSEQFF.